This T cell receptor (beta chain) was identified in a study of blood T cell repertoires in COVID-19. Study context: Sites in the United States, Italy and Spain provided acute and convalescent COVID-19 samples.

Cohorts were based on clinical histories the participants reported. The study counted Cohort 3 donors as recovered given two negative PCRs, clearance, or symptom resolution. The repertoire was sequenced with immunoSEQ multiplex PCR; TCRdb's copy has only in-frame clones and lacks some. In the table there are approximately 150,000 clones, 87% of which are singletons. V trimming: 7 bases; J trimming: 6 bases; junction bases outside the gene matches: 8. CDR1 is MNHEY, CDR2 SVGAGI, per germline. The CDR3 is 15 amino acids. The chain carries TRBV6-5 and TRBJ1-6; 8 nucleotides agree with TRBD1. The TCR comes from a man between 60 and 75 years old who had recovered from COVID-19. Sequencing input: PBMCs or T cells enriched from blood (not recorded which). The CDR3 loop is CASIAGQGGNSPLHF. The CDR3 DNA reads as TGTGCCAGCATCGCCGGACAGGGTGGTAATTCACCCCTCCACTTT.